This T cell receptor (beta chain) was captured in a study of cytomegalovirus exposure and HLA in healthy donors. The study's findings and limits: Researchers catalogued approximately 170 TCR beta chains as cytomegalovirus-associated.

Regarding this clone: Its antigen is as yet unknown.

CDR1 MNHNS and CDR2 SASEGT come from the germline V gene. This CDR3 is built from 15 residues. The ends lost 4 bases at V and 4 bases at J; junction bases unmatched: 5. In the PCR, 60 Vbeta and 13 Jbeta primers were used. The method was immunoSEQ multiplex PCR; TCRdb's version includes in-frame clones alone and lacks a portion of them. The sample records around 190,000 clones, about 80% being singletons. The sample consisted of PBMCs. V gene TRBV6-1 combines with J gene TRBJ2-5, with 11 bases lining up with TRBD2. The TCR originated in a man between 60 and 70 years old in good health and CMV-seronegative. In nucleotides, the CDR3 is TGTGCCAGCAGTGCTAGTAGCGGGGGGGCAGAGACCCAGTACTTC. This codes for CASSASSGGAETQYF.